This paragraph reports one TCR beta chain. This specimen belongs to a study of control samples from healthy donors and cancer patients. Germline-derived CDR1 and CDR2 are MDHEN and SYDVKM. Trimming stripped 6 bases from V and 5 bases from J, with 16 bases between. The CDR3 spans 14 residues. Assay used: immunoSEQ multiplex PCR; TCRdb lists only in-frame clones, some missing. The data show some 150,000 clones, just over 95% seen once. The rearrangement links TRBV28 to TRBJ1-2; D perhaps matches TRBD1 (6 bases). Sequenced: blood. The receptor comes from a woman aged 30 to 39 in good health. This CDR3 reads CASRHTGPDYGYTF. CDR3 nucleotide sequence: TGTGCCAGCAGACATACAGGGCCCGATTATGGCTACACCTTC.